This T cell receptor (beta chain) was captured by sequencing in a study of cytomegalovirus exposure and HLA in healthy donors (dated by TCRdb to the late 2010s). General notes on the study: According to an earlier analysis of 550 to 700 of the donors, some 170 million T cells yielded roughly 100 million unique TCR beta sequences and about 300 Gb of sequence data. A later analysis re-analyzed previously published TCR beta repertoires from 550 to 700 donors and added high-resolution HLA genotyping to study TCR occurrence patterns. The genetic ancestry cluster associated with self-reported Caucasian donors included over 80% of the 398 genotyped donors. The number of typed donors differed by locus: about 629-630 for A, B, C, DRB1 and DQB1; approximately 520 for DQA1; 600 to 610 for DPA1; and about 450 for DPB1. HLA typing included class I and class II loci at four-digit resolution. The T cell repertoires of 666 subjects were profiled by immunosequencing and related to cytomegalovirus serostatus. Across approximately 420 genotyped donors of the cohort, an average of roughly 250,000 unique TCR beta nucleotide sequences per donor were sequenced, and roughly 17% of those sequences were non-productive. Because of strong linkage in the cohort, a few DR-DQ haplotypes were treated as single units for association and clustering. The study aimed to test whether cataloging public T cell receptors could reveal signatures of past pathogen exposure. To predict cytomegalovirus infection status, the study combined high-throughput TCR immunosequencing, statistical association of individual TCRs with disease status, and machine learning. Around 300 gigabases of sequencing data and some 85 million unique TCR sequences were included in an early release covering about 700 HLA-typed donors. A later genetic analysis took genome-wide SNP genotypes for about three fifths of the roughly 700 donors and used that subset as a discovery cohort. The later analysis used no new phenotypic data to find candidate immune exposures, relying instead on TCR beta sequences and their occurrence across donors. In addition to the first cohort of 650 to 800 subjects, a separate validation cohort of over 90 different subjects was used. To decide whether each TCR beta V gene segment behaved as functional or pseudogenic, an earlier analysis of some 600 of the donors relied on high-throughput TCR beta sequencing. Donor age, sex, ethnicity and CMV serostatus were compiled together with the repertoire data. Every discovery cohort repertoire had been produced on one sequencing platform.

Worth noting for this clone: Its antigen remains unidentified. Base qualities are missing; no much larger clone stands one base away. Distinct nucleotide sequences in the sample also encode this CDR3.

The library was prepared using the immunoSEQ multiplex PCR assay. A mixture of 60 forward primers for TCR Vbeta segments and 13 reverse primers for TCR Jbeta segments was used in the multiplex PCR. Amplification of the CDR3 region of rearranged TCR beta genes was performed with a multiplex PCR assay on genomic DNA. Amplified TCR beta libraries were sequenced as 87-base-pair reads on the Illumina HiSeq System. The study's processing was this. Across the 500 to 850 repertoires, a later analysis counted 80 million or so unique TCR beta chains, 8.5 million to 12 million of which were shared by at least two donors. Raw reads were error-corrected and collapsed into unique sequences by a nearest-neighbor algorithm in which closely related sequences were merged to remove PCR and sequencing errors. V, D and J gene segments were assigned by aligning CDR3 sequences to IMGT reference sequences. For a sequence to be retained, a match of at least six nucleotides to both a V gene segment and a J gene segment was required. Rearrangements were classified as productive when the CDR3 lacked stop codons and remained in frame with V and J, and all other rearrangements were classified as non-productive. Following IMGT convention, CDR3 was defined as the stretch from the second conserved V-encoded cysteine to the conserved J-encoded phenylalanine. Sequences without an unambiguous match to a single V gene segment were excluded from the earlier analysis of several hundred of the donors. An earlier analysis of 550 to 650 of the donors classified V segments as functional when productive rearrangements were above 56.7% and as segregating when the standard deviation between donors was above 5%. A statistical classification framework was built for diagnosing cytomegalovirus status from the catalog of TCR beta chain sequences. In a later analysis, TCR nucleotide sequences were compared against IMGT/GENE-DB human TR gene sequences so that V and J genes could be assigned. Using the TCRdist pipeline, a later analysis assigned CDR3 sequences along with most-parsimonious VDJ recombination scenarios. A later analysis defined each TCR beta chain by its CDR3 amino acid sequence plus V-gene family, and excluded reads lacking a unique V-gene family. To address suspected cross-contamination and a sequencing artifact, a later analysis removed roughly 640 highly shared, low-generation-probability nucleotide sequences. For each public chain, a later analysis derived a clonal expansion index from normalized ranks of inferred template counts within each repertoire. In a later analysis, generation probabilities were computed using a VDJ recombination model fitted to out-of-frame rearrangements, and the results were checked against IGoR. In a later analysis, hypergeometric tests were used to score TCR-TCR, TCR-HLA and TCR-CMV co-occurrence, with a repertoire-size bias correction applied to TCR pairs. In a later analysis, false discovery rates were estimated by permuting HLA or CMV assignments 20 times. A later analysis grouped co-occurring TCRs with DBSCAN, adding TCRdist sequence similarity when clustering within HLA-allele-positive subsets. Repertoires with fewer than 30,000 or more than 120,000 public chains were left out of co-occurrence clustering, as were a handful of repertoires with anomalous nucleotide sharing. Sourced from immuneACCESS, this table was stored by TCRdb with only in-frame sequences that have V and J called. A share of the clones is absent; for the studies checked, an unresolved V gene accounts for under half, and the remainder has no known explanation. V, J and clone size derive from that table, while D and trimming were established from the DNA sequence. The sample table holds over 150,000 clones, of which more than 75% were seen once. Of the sample, roughly 13% falls within the top ten clones.

What the research found in general, with its limitations: For the cohort, immune exposure information was limited to CMV serostatus. A later analysis associated approximately 17,000 TCR beta sequences with specific HLA alleles at a false discovery rate of 0.05. In vitro tests confirmed that three of the cytomegalovirus-associated TCR beta chains recognize cytomegalovirus antigens. Linkage disequilibrium might explain the correlated functional status among segregating V segments, but an unknown experimental factor could not be ruled out. According to a later genetic analysis, donors in an Asian-associated ancestry cluster had fewer N-insertions in productive TCRs than the roughly 670-donor mean. This cohort had only TCR beta chains sequenced, and the lack of alpha or paired-chain data limited which features could be detected. A group of highly shared sequence variants was considered likely to be a technical artifact of the sequencing pipeline. Most TCR sequences were observed very rarely across donors, whereas some public TCRs were present in many individuals. A total of about 180 TCR beta chains were listed by the study as associated with cytomegalovirus. In an earlier analysis of several hundred of the donors, most TCR beta V segments were observed in productive rearrangements about 90% or about 30% of the time, broadly matching IMGT annotations. Sequencing depth was assumed to be roughly uniform across donors in the presence/absence analyses, though that assumption may not hold. The authors suggested that the approach could potentially be generalized to other disease states and immunological phenotypes. A further reported finding was that TCR beta sequences accurately predicted the HLA-A and HLA-B alleles for most subjects in the first cohort. The classifier was reported to diagnose cytomegalovirus status with high specificity and sensitivity in both the original and validation cohorts. A later analysis found that TCR association rates varied across HLA loci, with DRB1 alleles showing the most associated TCRs and HLA-C alleles the fewest. An association between a missense DCLRE1C variant and V-gene and J-gene trimming of TCR beta chains was found in a later genetic analysis and replicated in an independent cohort. Assigning TCR associations to individual alleles was difficult when HLA alleles, especially DR and DQ, strongly co-occurred. Some IMGT-functional V segments, including TRBV6-2 and TRBV6-3, could not be told apart with the 87-base-pair reads, so those segments were excluded. In a later analysis, several top co-occurrence clusters were reported to appear linked to parvovirus B19, influenza, CMV and Epstein-Barr virus. According to a later analysis, most CMV-associated TCR beta chains appeared to be HLA-restricted, and the HLA associations seemed to be driven largely by CMV exposure. A later analysis found that HLA-associated TCR beta chains were more clonally expanded and had lower generation probabilities than equally common non-associated chains. Because counts were too low, some 16 rarely observed V segments, including chromosome 9 orphons, were excluded from the earlier analysis of about 500 of the donors. Because HLA typing was missing for some donors at each locus, association tests included only the typed subset.

There are 15 amino acids in the CDR3, from cysteine to phenylalanine inclusive. The DNA shown is the 45-base CDR3, in frame from base 1. Between the V and J ends, shortened by 5 bases and 3 bases respectively, the junction contains 14 bases. Taken from the germline V gene, the CDR1 and CDR2 loops are SNHLY and FYNNEI. The cohort comprised some 730 healthy bone marrow donors. At the time of sampling, all cohort members were nominally healthy, though unrecorded immune exposures were likely present. The donor was CMV seropositive and belonged to the group of a few hundred seropositive cohort members. Every donor gave a peripheral blood sample, and the peripheral blood mononuclear cells from that sample were used for TCR beta sequencing. Genomic DNA was extracted from the blood cell samples with the Qiagen DNeasy Blood Extraction Kit.

Sample: PBMCs. The sequence is built from TRBV2 and TRBJ2-1, and perhaps TRBD1 as D gene, on 6 matching bases. This receptor was taken from a man aged 25 to 40 in good health and CMV-seropositive. In nucleotide form, the sequence is TGTGCCAGCAGTAAGCAGGGGCCGGGCTACAATGAGCAGTTCTTC. Its protein is CASSKQGPGYNEQFF. The reference TRBV2 and TRBJ2-1 proteins fill in what lies around the CDR3, so the full variable domain reads EPEVTQTPSHQVTQMGQEVILRCVPISNHLYFYWYRQILGQKVEFLVSFYNNEISEKSEIFDDQFSVERPDGSNFTLKIRSTKLEDSAMYFCASSKQGPGYNEQFFGPGTRLTVL.